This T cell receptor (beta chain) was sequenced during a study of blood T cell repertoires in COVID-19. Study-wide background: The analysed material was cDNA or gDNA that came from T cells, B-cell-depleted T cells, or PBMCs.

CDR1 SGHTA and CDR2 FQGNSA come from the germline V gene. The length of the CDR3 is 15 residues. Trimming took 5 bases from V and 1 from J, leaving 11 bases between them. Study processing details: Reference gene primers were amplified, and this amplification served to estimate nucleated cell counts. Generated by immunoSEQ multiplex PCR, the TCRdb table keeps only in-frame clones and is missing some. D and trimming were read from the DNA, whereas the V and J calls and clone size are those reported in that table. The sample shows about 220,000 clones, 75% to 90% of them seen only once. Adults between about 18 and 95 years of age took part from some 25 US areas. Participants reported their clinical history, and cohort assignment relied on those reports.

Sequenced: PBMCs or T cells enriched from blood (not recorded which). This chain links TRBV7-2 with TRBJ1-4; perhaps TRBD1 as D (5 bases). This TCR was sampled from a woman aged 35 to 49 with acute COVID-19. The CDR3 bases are TGTGCCAGCAGCCGGAGACAGCTAACTAATGAAAAACTGTTTTTT. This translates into CASSRRQLTNEKLFF. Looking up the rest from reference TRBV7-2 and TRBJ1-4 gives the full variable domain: GAGVSQSPSNKVTEKGKDVELRCDPISGHTALYWYRQSLGQGLEFLIYFQGNSAPDKSGLPSDRFSAERTGGSVSTLTIQRTQQEDSAVYLCASSRRQLTNEKLFFGSGTQLSVL.